This T cell receptor (beta chain) comes out of a study of Graves' ophthalmopathy and Graves' hyperthyroidism. For repertoire sequencing, the TCR beta CDR3 regions were amplified from RNA transcripts. An initial RT-PCR round employing HTBI primers preceded a second-round multiplex PCR. TCRdb reprocessed the multiplex PCR reads with MiXCR, giving one entry per CDR3 protein. Of 560,000 or so distinct CDR3 sequences in the sample, just under 40% were seen once. The CDR3 extends over 8 residues, inclusive of both ends. Germline CDR1 and CDR2: SGHRS and YFSETQ. Only newly diagnosed hyperthyroidism patients aged 18 to 65, with under 2 months' duration, were enrolled. As regards this clonotype: The CDR3 does not end in the conserved phenylalanine or tryptophan, so this is likely a read error. The DNA is omitted, as the CDR3 cannot be located on it reliably, and the CDR3 follows TCRdb's listing.

This receptor was taken from an adult man with Graves' hyperthyroidism. The chain links TRBV5-1 to TRBJ2-5; the listed D gene, TRBD2, was not tested against the DNA. Material: peripheral blood or thyroid tissue (not recorded which). This chain's CDR3 is CASSLILA.